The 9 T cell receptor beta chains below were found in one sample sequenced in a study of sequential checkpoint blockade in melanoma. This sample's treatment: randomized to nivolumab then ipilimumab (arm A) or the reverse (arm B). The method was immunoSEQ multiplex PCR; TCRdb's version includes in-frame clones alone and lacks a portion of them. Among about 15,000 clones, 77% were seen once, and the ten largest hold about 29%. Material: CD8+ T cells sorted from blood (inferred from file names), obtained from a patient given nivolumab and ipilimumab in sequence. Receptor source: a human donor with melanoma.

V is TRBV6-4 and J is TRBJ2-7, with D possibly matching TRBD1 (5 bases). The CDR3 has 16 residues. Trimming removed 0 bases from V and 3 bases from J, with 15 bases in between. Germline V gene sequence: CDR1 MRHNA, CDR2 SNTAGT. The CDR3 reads CASSDSLDSDVYEQYF. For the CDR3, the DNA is TGTGCCAGCAGTGACTCATTAGACAGTGATGTCTACGAGCAGTACTTC.

The CDR3 loop reads CASSEGGGGDKSSYNEQFF. CDR3 bases: TGCGCCAGCAGTGAAGGGGGCGGGGGGGACAAAAGCTCCTACAATGAGCAGTTCTTC. The chain uses TRBV10-2 and TRBJ2-1, with 9 bases lining up with TRBD2. CDR1 is WSHSY and CDR2 is SAAADI in the germline V gene. The CDR3 totals 19 residues. Trimming at V came to 3 bases and at J to 0 bases, leaving 12 bases not matched to a gene.

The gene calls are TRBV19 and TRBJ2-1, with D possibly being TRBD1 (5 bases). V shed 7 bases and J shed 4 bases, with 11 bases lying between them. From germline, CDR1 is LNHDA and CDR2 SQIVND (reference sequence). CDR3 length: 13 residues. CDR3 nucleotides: TGTGCCAGTAATCAGGGTTTGTACAATGAGCAGTTCTTC. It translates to CASNQGLYNEQFF.

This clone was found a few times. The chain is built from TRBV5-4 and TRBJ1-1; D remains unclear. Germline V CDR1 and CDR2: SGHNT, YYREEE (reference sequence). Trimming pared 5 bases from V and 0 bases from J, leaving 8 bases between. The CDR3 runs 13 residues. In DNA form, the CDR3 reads TGTGCCAGCAGGGAAGACTTGAACACTGAAGCTTTCTTT. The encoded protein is CASREDLNTEAFF.

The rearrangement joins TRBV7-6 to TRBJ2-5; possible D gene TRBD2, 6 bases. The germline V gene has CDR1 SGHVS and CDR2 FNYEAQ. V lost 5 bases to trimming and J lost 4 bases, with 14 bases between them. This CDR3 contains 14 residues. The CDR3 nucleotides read TGTGCCAGCAGCGAATCGGGGGTCAGAGAGACCCAGTACTTC. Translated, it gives CASSESGVRETQYF.

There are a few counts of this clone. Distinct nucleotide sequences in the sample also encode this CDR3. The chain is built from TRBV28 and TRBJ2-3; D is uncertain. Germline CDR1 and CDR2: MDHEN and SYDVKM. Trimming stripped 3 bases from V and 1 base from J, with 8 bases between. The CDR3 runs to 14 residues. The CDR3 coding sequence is TGTGCCAGCAGTTTTGTGGCAGGCACAGATACGCAGTATTTT. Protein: CASSFVAGTDTQYF.

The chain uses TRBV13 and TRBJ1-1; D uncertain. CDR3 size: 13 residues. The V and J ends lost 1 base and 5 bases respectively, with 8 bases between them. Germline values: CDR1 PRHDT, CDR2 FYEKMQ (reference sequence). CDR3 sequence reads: CASSLEHRTEAFF. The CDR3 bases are TGTGCCAGCAGCTTAGAACACCGAACTGAAGCTTTCTTT. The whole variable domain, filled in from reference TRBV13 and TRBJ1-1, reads AAGVIQSPRHLIKEKRETATLKCYPIPRHDTVYWYQQGPGQDPQFLISFYEKMQSDKGSIPDRFSAQQFSDYHSELNMSSLELGDSALYFCASSLEHRTEAFFGQGTRLTVV.

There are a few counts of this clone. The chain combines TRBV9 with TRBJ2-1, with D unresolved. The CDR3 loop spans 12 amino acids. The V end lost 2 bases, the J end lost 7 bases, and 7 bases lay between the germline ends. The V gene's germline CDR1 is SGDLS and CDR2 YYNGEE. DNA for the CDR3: TGTGCCAGCAGCGTGTCGCGGAATGAGCAGTTCTTC. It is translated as CASSVSRNEQFF.

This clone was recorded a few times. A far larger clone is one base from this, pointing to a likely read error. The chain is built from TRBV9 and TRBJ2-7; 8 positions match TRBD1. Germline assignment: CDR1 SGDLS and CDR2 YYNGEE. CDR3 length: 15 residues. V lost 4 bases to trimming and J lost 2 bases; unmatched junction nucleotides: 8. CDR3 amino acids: CASSPAGTGPYEQYF. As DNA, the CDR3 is TGTGCCAGCAGCCCCGCAGGGACAGGCCCCTACGAGCAGTACTTC. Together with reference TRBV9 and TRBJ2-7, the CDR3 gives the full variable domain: DSGVTQTPKHLITATGQRVTLRCSPRSGDLSVYWYQQSLDQGLQFLIQYYNGEERAKGNILERFSAQQFPDLHSELNLSSLELGDSALYFCASSPAGTGPYEQYFGPGTRLTVT.